The rows below give T cell receptor beta chains drawn from one sample of a study of blood T cell repertoires in COVID-19. Profiling relied on immunoSEQ multiplex PCR, and the TCRdb table lists in-frame clones only, not all of them. The sample includes about 87,000 clones, over 75% seen only once; the top ten take about 2.1%. Input material: peripheral blood. The receptors come from a woman between 65 and 79 years old with acute or convalescent COVID-19. The CDR3 runs from the conserved cysteine through the conserved F or W. A D gene is named only where the DNA matches it firmly. Clone size, where shown, is once, few, many, or a class for clones that have expanded.

abundance: NA; d_gene: TRBD2; j_gene: TRBJ2-2; v_gene: TRBV7-3; CDR3aa: CASSVAGGPLYTGELFF; CDR3nt: TGTGCCAGCAGCGTAGCGGGGGGGCCATTGTACACCGGGGAGCTGTTTTTT
abundance: NA; d_gene: TRBD2; j_gene: TRBJ2-1; v_gene: TRBV5-1; CDR3aa: CASSTSGYNEQFF; CDR3nt: TGCGCCAGCAGCACTAGCGGGTACAATGAGCAGTTCTTC
abundance: NA; d_gene: NA; j_gene: TRBJ1-1; v_gene: TRBV7-2; CDR3aa: CASSWRWEGTEAFF; CDR3nt: TGTGCCAGCAGCTGGAGGTGGGAGGGCACTGAAGCTTTCTTT
abundance: NA; d_gene: NA; j_gene: TRBJ2-1; v_gene: TRBV4-1; CDR3aa: CASSQDMRGSYNEQFF; CDR3nt: TGCGCCAGCAGCCAAGATATGCGGGGCTCCTACAATGAGCAGTTCTTC
abundance: NA; d_gene: TRBD1; j_gene: TRBJ1-2; v_gene: TRBV5-1; CDR3aa: CASSLWGTEDGYTF; CDR3nt: TGCGCCAGCAGCTTGTGGGGGACAGAGGACGGCTACACCTTC
abundance: NA; d_gene: NA; j_gene: TRBJ1-5; v_gene: TRBV7-2; CDR3aa: CASSIDSSQPQHF; CDR3nt: TGTGCCAGCAGCATTGACAGTTCGCAGCCCCAGCATTTT
abundance: few; d_gene: TRBD2; j_gene: TRBJ2-1; v_gene: TRBV5-1; CDR3aa: CASSLGPAGVNEQFF; CDR3nt: TGCGCCAGCAGCTTGGGTCCAGCGGGGGTCAATGAGCAGTTCTTC
abundance: NA; d_gene: NA; j_gene: TRBJ1-4; v_gene: TRBV7-7; CDR3aa: CASSRNAERNEKLFF; CDR3nt: TGTGCTAGCAGCCGAAACGCTGAGAGGAACGAAAAACTGTTTTTT
abundance: NA; d_gene: NA; j_gene: TRBJ1-1; v_gene: TRBV28; CDR3aa: CASSTGPDPAGPEAFF; CDR3nt: TGTGCCAGCAGTACGGGTCCAGACCCTGCCGGCCCTGAAGCTTTCTTT
abundance: NA; d_gene: NA; j_gene: TRBJ1-5; v_gene: TRBV12-5; CDR3aa: CASGVSGAQPQHF; CDR3nt: TGTGCTAGTGGTGTCAGTGGGGCTCAGCCCCAGCATTTT
abundance: NA; d_gene: TRBD2; j_gene: TRBJ2-3; v_gene: TRBV5-1; CDR3aa: CASSLSPGGSTDTQYF; CDR3nt: TGCGCCAGCAGCTTGAGTCCGGGGGGTAGCACAGATACGCAGTATTTT
abundance: NA; d_gene: TRBD1; j_gene: TRBJ1-5; v_gene: TRBV19; CDR3aa: CASSINRGNQPQHF; CDR3nt: TGTGCCAGTAGTATAAACAGGGGAAACCAGCCCCAGCATTTT
abundance: NA; d_gene: TRBD2; j_gene: TRBJ2-1; v_gene: TRBV30; CDR3aa: CAWRLAGGRNEQFF; CDR3nt: TGTGCCTGGAGACTAGCGGGGGGGAGGAATGAGCAGTTCTTC
abundance: NA; d_gene: TRBD1; j_gene: TRBJ1-2; v_gene: TRBV30; CDR3aa: CAWSPRPGQGAFYGYTF; CDR3nt: TGTGCCTGGAGTCCACGCCCGGGACAGGGGGCTTTCTATGGCTACACCTTC
abundance: NA; d_gene: NA; j_gene: TRBJ2-1; v_gene: TRBV21-1; CDR3aa: CASTSGLARYNEQFF; CDR3nt: TGTGCCAGCACCTCAGGACTAGCTAGGTACAATGAGCAGTTCTTC
abundance: NA; d_gene: NA; j_gene: TRBJ1-2; v_gene: TRBV27; CDR3aa: CASSEAGVYTF; CDR3nt: TGTGCCAGCAGTGAGGCGGGCGTCTACACCTTC
abundance: once; d_gene: NA; j_gene: TRBJ2-7; v_gene: TRBV30; CDR3aa: CAWSVLYEQYF; CDR3nt: TGTGCCTGGAGTGTTCTCTACGAGCAGTACTTC
abundance: NA; d_gene: NA; j_gene: TRBJ1-2; v_gene: TRBV2; CDR3aa: CASSEAPGQRFGGYTF; CDR3nt: TGTGCCAGCAGTGAAGCGCCAGGACAACGGTTTGGCGGCTACACCTTC
abundance: NA; d_gene: NA; j_gene: TRBJ1-2; v_gene: TRBV6-6; CDR3aa: CASSYAREGNYGYTF; CDR3nt: TGTGCCAGCAGTTACGCCCGGGAGGGGAACTATGGCTACACCTTC
abundance: NA; d_gene: NA; j_gene: TRBJ2-7; v_gene: TRBV5-1; CDR3aa: CASSMDSLSYEQYF; CDR3nt: TGCGCCAGCAGCATGGACAGCTTATCCTACGAGCAGTACTTC
abundance: NA; d_gene: NA; j_gene: TRBJ1-2; v_gene: TRBV7-9; CDR3aa: CASSSSGHPYGYTF; CDR3nt: TGTGCCAGCAGCTCCTCTGGACACCCTTATGGCTACACCTTC
abundance: NA; d_gene: TRBD1; j_gene: TRBJ2-1; v_gene: TRBV27; CDR3aa: CASSSPTGFNNEQFF; CDR3nt: TGTGCCAGCAGTTCTCCGACAGGGTTCAACAATGAGCAGTTCTTC
abundance: NA; d_gene: NA; j_gene: TRBJ2-1; v_gene: TRBV9; CDR3aa: CASALESYNEQFF; CDR3nt: TGTGCCAGCGCTTTGGAGAGCTACAATGAGCAGTTCTTC